A selection of T cell receptor beta chains follows, all from one sample in a study of shared clonotypes between healthy human individuals. Generated by immunoSEQ multiplex PCR, the TCRdb table keeps only in-frame clones and is missing some. The table shows some 1,100,000 clones, with roughly 74% occurring only once. Specimen: memory CD4+ T cells from PBMCs. These receptors came from a man aged 18 to 35 in good health. Some clones in this sample may be carry-over from other donors' samples. The CDR3 runs from the conserved cysteine through the conserved F or W. The order of the fields is CDR3 protein, CDR3 DNA, D gene, clone size, V gene, J gene. A D gene is named only where the DNA matches it firmly. The size of a clone is reported for some rows only, either as once, few or many, or as a class for expanded clones.

CDR3: CASSATGVAEYF
DNA: TGTGCCAGCAGTGCTACAGGGGTAGCTGAGTACTTC
D: TRBD1
size: few
V: TRBV27
J: TRBJ2-7

CDR3: CASSQPLTGTGVAGANVLTF
DNA: TGTGCCAGCAGCCAGCCCCTTACCGGGACAGGGGTCGCTGGGGCCAACGTCCTGACTTTC
D: TRBD1
size: -
V: TRBV4-2
J: TRBJ2-6

CDR3: CASSETSGTYEQYF
DNA: TGTGCCAGCAGCGAGACTAGCGGAACCTACGAGCAGTACTTC
D: TRBD2
size: -
V: TRBV9
J: TRBJ2-7

CDR3: CAWGGYSYEQYF
DNA: TGTGCCTGGGGCGGATACTCCTACGAGCAGTACTTC
D: -
size: -
V: TRBV30
J: TRBJ2-7

CDR3: CASSQAYRGASGSRETQYF
DNA: TGCGCCAGCAGCCAAGCTTATCGGGGGGCTAGCGGGAGTCGAGAGACCCAGTACTTC
D: TRBD2
size: -
V: TRBV4-1
J: TRBJ2-5

CDR3: CASSYSGSSNYGYTF
DNA: TGTGCCAGCAGTTACTCGGGCAGCTCTAACTATGGCTACACCTTC
D: -
size: few
V: TRBV6-5
J: TRBJ1-2

CDR3: CSAMTKNIQYF
DNA: TGCTCGGCCATGACCAAAAACATTCAGTACTTC
D: -
size: once
V: TRBV28
J: TRBJ2-4

CDR3: CASSFGLAGVLDTQYF
DNA: TGCGCCAGCAGCTTCGGACTAGCGGGAGTACTAGATACGCAGTATTTT
D: TRBD2
size: once
V: TRBV5-1
J: TRBJ2-3

CDR3: CASRSNRQPSNYGYTF
DNA: TGTGCCAGTAGGTCTAACCGCCAGCCTTCTAACTATGGCTACACCTTC
D: -
size: -
V: TRBV19
J: TRBJ1-2

CDR3: CAWSGGRSTDTQYF
DNA: TGTGCCTGGAGTGGCGGGAGGAGCACAGATACGCAGTATTTT
D: TRBD2
size: -
V: TRBV30
J: TRBJ2-3

CDR3: CASSPRRDRAWETQYF
DNA: TGTGCCAGCAGCCCGAGGAGGGACAGGGCCTGGGAGACCCAGTACTTC
D: TRBD1
size: -
V: TRBV9
J: TRBJ2-5

CDR3: CASTFGGAFHEQYF
DNA: TGTGCCAGCACCTTCGGGGGGGCTTTCCACGAGCAGTACTTC
D: TRBD2
size: -
V: TRBV28
J: TRBJ2-7

CDR3: CAISATSGSGEQYF
DNA: TGTGCCATCAGCGCAACTAGCGGGAGTGGCGAGCAGTACTTC
D: TRBD2
size: -
V: TRBV10-3
J: TRBJ2-7

CDR3: CSAGPPYSTDTQYF
DNA: TGCAGCGCTGGACCACCGTACAGCACAGATACGCAGTATTTT
D: -
size: -
V: TRBV29-1
J: TRBJ2-3

CDR3: CSVGTSGRAQFF
DNA: TGCAGCGTTGGGACTAGCGGGAGAGCGCAGTTCTTC
D: TRBD2
size: -
V: TRBV29-1
J: TRBJ2-1

CDR3: CASSKPGLARGEQYF
DNA: TGTGCCAGCTCGAAACCGGGACTAGCAAGGGGCGAGCAGTACTTC
D: TRBD2
size: -
V: TRBV18
J: TRBJ2-7

CDR3: CASRVDRGREKLFF
DNA: TGTGCCAGTAGGGTGGACAGGGGCCGAGAAAAACTGTTTTTT
D: TRBD1
size: once
V: TRBV19
J: TRBJ1-4

CDR3: CASSLASGQGGGGYTF
DNA: TGTGCCAGCAGCTTGGCCTCGGGGCAGGGTGGTGGTGGCTACACCTTC
D: -
size: once
V: TRBV5-4
J: TRBJ1-2

CDR3: CASSPTTGTEETQYF
DNA: TGTGCCAGCAGCCCTACTACCGGGACAGAAGAGACCCAGTACTTC
D: TRBD1
size: -
V: TRBV5-4
J: TRBJ2-5

CDR3: CAHGGGSTSGRSDEQFF
DNA: TGTGCCCATGGAGGTGGTTCGACTAGCGGGAGAAGCGATGAGCAGTTCTTC
D: TRBD2
size: -
V: TRBV9
J: TRBJ2-1

CDR3: CASSSPHLHGETQYF
DNA: TGTGCCAGCAGTTCCCCCCACCTCCACGGGGAGACCCAGTACTTC
D: -
size: -
V: TRBV28
J: TRBJ2-5

CDR3: CASSAPGQGFEQFF
DNA: TGTGCCAGCAGCGCGCCGGGACAGGGTTTTGAGCAGTTCTTC
D: TRBD1
size: -
V: TRBV7-2
J: TRBJ2-1

CDR3: CASSSRGAGLTTDTQYF
DNA: TGTGCCAGCAGCTCTAGGGGGGCGGGATTAACCACAGATACGCAGTATTTT
D: -
size: many
V: TRBV7-2
J: TRBJ2-3

CDR3: CASSSDPRLLGEQYF
DNA: TGTGCCAGCAGCTCGGACCCCCGATTGTTGGGCGAGCAGTACTTC
D: -
size: -
V: TRBV28
J: TRBJ2-7

CDR3: CASTGRGEQPQHF
DNA: TGCGCCAGCACCGGCAGGGGTGAACAGCCCCAGCATTTT
D: -
size: -
V: TRBV10-2
J: TRBJ1-5

CDR3: CASSSRGEGGYTF
DNA: TGTGCCAGCTCCTCCCGGGGAGAGGGCGGCTACACCTTC
D: -
size: few
V: TRBV27
J: TRBJ1-2

CDR3: CASRTPKNSPLHF
DNA: TGTGCCAGCAGAACCCCCAAAAATTCACCCCTCCACTTT
D: -
size: -
V: TRBV11-2
J: TRBJ1-6

CDR3: CSVDPDRGNGGYTF
DNA: TGCAGCGTTGACCCAGACAGGGGTAATGGTGGCTACACCTTC
D: TRBD1
size: -
V: TRBV29-1
J: TRBJ1-2

CDR3: CASSPTGQNTEAFF
DNA: TGTGCCAGCTCACCGACGGGACAGAACACTGAAGCTTTCTTT
D: -
size: few
V: TRBV18
J: TRBJ1-1

CDR3: CASSESSGTKGGYTF
DNA: TGTGCCAGCAGTGAATCCTCCGGGACCAAGGGGGGCTACACCTTC
D: -
size: -
V: TRBV6-1
J: TRBJ1-2

CDR3: CASSEYQTEYGGQFF
DNA: TGTGCCAGCAGTGAATATCAGACGGAGTACGGCGGGCAGTTCTTC
D: -
size: -
V: TRBV25-1
J: TRBJ2-1

CDR3: CATRDRDRGYGYTF
DNA: TGTGCGACCAGAGACCGGGACCGTGGCTATGGCTACACCTTC
D: -
size: -
V: TRBV25-1
J: TRBJ1-2

CDR3: CAGSSYEQYF
DNA: TGTGCCGGGAGTAGCTACGAGCAGTACTTC
D: -
size: -
V: TRBV7-6
J: TRBJ2-7

CDR3: CASGSGRSGYTF
DNA: TGTGCCAGCGGCTCGGGTAGGAGTGGCTACACCTTC
D: -
size: -
V: TRBV28
J: TRBJ1-2

CDR3: CASSLWDSNTEAFF
DNA: TGTGCCAGCAGCTTGTGGGACAGCAACACTGAAGCTTTCTTT
D: TRBD1
size: few
V: TRBV9
J: TRBJ1-1

CDR3: CASSLDLREGRQELFF
DNA: TGCGCCAGCAGCTTGGATCTCCGGGAGGGCCGTCAGGAGCTGTTTTTT
D: TRBD2
size: -
V: TRBV5-1
J: TRBJ2-2

CDR3: CASSLARGTTDTQYF
DNA: TGTGCCAGCAGCTTGGCGAGGGGGACCACAGATACGCAGTATTTT
D: -
size: -
V: TRBV5-6
J: TRBJ2-3

CDR3: CASSLYAGDTGELFF
DNA: TGTGCCAGCAGCTTATATGCAGGGGACACCGGGGAGCTGTTTTTT
D: -
size: -
V: TRBV7-2
J: TRBJ2-2

CDR3: CASSEQRGGGVNIQYF
DNA: TGTGCCAGCAGTGAACAGAGAGGCGGGGGAGTGAACATTCAGTACTTC
D: TRBD2
size: -
V: TRBV25-1
J: TRBJ2-4

CDR3: CASSYREGETQYF
DNA: TGTGCCAGCAGTTACCGCGAAGGAGAGACCCAGTACTTC
D: -
size: -
V: TRBV6-5
J: TRBJ2-5

CDR3: CASSLEGLAGRYEQFF
DNA: TGTGCCAGCAGCTTAGAGGGACTAGCGGGACGGTATGAGCAGTTCTTC
D: TRBD2
size: many
V: TRBV7-2
J: TRBJ2-1

CDR3: CAWSWFPGSGAFF
DNA: TGTGCCTGGAGTTGGTTTCCAGGGAGTGGAGCTTTCTTT
D: -
size: few
V: TRBV30
J: TRBJ1-1

CDR3: CASSPSGTGGSGNTIYF
DNA: TGTGCCAGCTCACCGTCCGGGACAGGGGGCTCTGGAAACACCATATATTTT
D: TRBD1
size: -
V: TRBV18
J: TRBJ1-3

CDR3: CASSLGLVEVTQYF
DNA: TGTGCCAGCAGCTTAGGGCTAGTTGAAGTTACGCAGTATTTT
D: -
size: -
V: TRBV13
J: TRBJ2-3

CDR3: CAIRPRGVNQPQHF
DNA: TGTGCCATCAGACCCAGGGGAGTCAATCAGCCCCAGCATTTT
D: -
size: -
V: TRBV10-3
J: TRBJ1-5

CDR3: CASSPRDSLGELFF
DNA: TGTGCCAGCAGCCCACGGGACAGTTTGGGGGAGCTGTTTTTT
D: TRBD1
size: -
V: TRBV7-8
J: TRBJ2-2

CDR3: CASSNEFSKDYTQYF
DNA: TGTGCCAGCAGCAACGAATTCTCCAAGGACTATACGCAGTATTTT
D: -
size: -
V: TRBV5-6
J: TRBJ2-3